This TCR beta chain stems from a study of Graves' ophthalmopathy and Graves' hyperthyroidism (dated by TCRdb to the late 2010s). Study-level background: Peripheral blood was collected before any treatment was given, at the time of initial diagnosis. For training and testing, the 100 or so patients in the discovery cohort were randomly divided in a 7:3 ratio. In over 5 hyperthyroidism patients, the T-cell repertoire of thyroid tissue was compared with the T-cell repertoire of blood. To tell Graves' ophthalmopathy apart from Graves' hyperthyroidism, and to predict which patients would progress to ophthalmopathy, the study relied on TCR beta repertoire signatures. Following sampling, methimazole starting at 30 mg daily was administered to hyperthyroidism patients, and high-dose intravenous methylprednisolone was administered to ophthalmopathy patients. The independent validation cohort included 18 to 20 hyperthyroidism patients plus 17 patients who later progressed from hyperthyroidism to ophthalmopathy. In total, over 130 blood samples were TCR-sequenced: some 43 ophthalmopathy, approximately 80 hyperthyroidism and around 17 hyperthyroidism-to-ophthalmopathy patients. To explore V-J signatures that distinguish ophthalmopathy from hyperthyroidism, a discovery set of 100 patients was enrolled, made up of around 40 with ophthalmopathy and 57 with stable hyperthyroidism.

The paper as a whole reports these results and caveats: In validation, the model predicted ophthalmopathy progression with 55% to 71% sensitivity and about 73% specificity; some 13 predicted patients were CT-confirmed with GO in a median of 6.5 months. The 13-signature model separated ophthalmopathy from stable hyperthyroidism with over 85% sensitivity and approximately 83% specificity in cross-validation, and 80%/75% in the test set. No statistical method was used to predetermine the sample size, and group allocation was not hidden from the investigators. Most expanded thyroid clonotypes with frequency above 0.001 were also detected in blood, suggesting blood repertoires may reflect the thyroid immune response.

A remark on this clonotype: It has no known antigen specificity. The record has no base qualities; no much larger clone is one base away.

Ophthalmopathy patients had moderately to severely active disease, Clinical Activity Score of at least 3, NOSPECS grade of at least 4, and disease duration under 3 months. Patients with other autoimmune diseases, uncontrolled infections, pregnancy or lactation were excluded from the study. Diagnosis relied on clinical symptoms, serum thyroxine, TRAb, thyroid ultrasound and orbital computed tomography. PBMCs were isolated from around 10 ml of fresh peripheral blood by Ficoll-Paque density gradient centrifugation. Total RNA was extracted with Trizol reagent and quality-checked on an Agilent 2100 Bioanalyzer. For repertoire sequencing, the TCR beta CDR3 regions were amplified from RNA transcripts. The first round was an RT-PCR using HTBI primers with the Qiagen OneStep RT-PCR kit, and this first round was followed by a second-round multiplex PCR, then size selection and purification. Sequencing of the libraries was carried out on an Illumina HiSeq2000 in paired-end mode with 100 bp reads. Per the original workflow: SOAPnuke was used for read processing, and reads with adapters, uncalled bases, a mean Phred below 15, or no exact constant-primer or identifier match were discarded. High-quality paired reads were merged with COPE v1.2.5. Unique nucleotide sequences were defined as clonotypes and aligned to IMGT TRB V, D and J references using MiTCR v1.1. The analysis was limited to V-J combinations with a frequency above 0.0001, which together covered 99.2% of repertoires. For each V-J combination, a TCR clonal expansion and chaos score was defined as F50 clonal expansion divided by the chaos observed in the TCRdist matrix. Welch's t-statistics and random forest were used to narrow the features down to approximately twelve V-J combinations, which were then fed into a naive Bayes classifier. The similarity between thyroid and blood repertoires was quantified using the Morisita-Horn index. TCRdb trimmed public reads at Q25 via fastp, called clones via MiXCR and kept in-frame beta chains. Every entry covers one CDR3 protein and lists the most common genes and DNA from its rows. These V and J calls originate from TCRdb's pipeline instead of the authors' own analysis. This sample gives about 210,000 distinct CDR3 sequences in total; 25% to 30% of them show up just once. The ten biggest clones cover approximately 8.2% of the sample.

CDR3 length: 13 amino acids, cysteine to phenylalanine. The retained sequence is limited to the CDR3, 39 bases, with the frame set at the first base. CDR1 and CDR2 were assigned from the germline V gene as MDHEN and SYDVKM. V and J are trimmed by 6 bases and 7 bases, and the gene matches miss 7 bases of the junction. Specimen: peripheral blood. The rearrangement joined TRBV28 to TRBJ1-2; 8 of the junction bases match TRBD1. The receptor was derived from a man in his fifties with Graves' ophthalmopathy. Donor details come from another sample of the same person, matched by shared clones. CDR3 sequence: CASSAGGARGYTF. The nucleotides read TGTGCCAGCAGCGCAGGGGGCGCGCGTGGCTACACCTTC.